These T cell receptor beta chains were read from a single sample in a study of post-analysis software for immune sequencing data. Via MiXCR, TCRdb re-called the PCR reads, giving one row per CDR3 protein. The table shows 380,000 or so distinct CDR3 sequences, with around 37% occurring only once. Sequenced sample: blood. Receptors originate from a girl aged 10 to 17 with multiple sclerosis. The CDR3 runs from the conserved cysteine through the conserved F or W.

J: TRBJ2-7; V: TRBV21-1; CDR3: CASSKAKDEASYEQYF
J: TRBJ1-1; V: TRBV12-5; CDR3: CASGLPLTEAFF
J: TRBJ2-2; V: TRBV12-3/TRBV12-4; CDR3: CASSRKTSGGNTGELFF
J: TRBJ1-4; V: TRBV4-1; CDR3: CASSQETGVLGEKLFF
J: TRBJ2-3; V: TRBV7-9; CDR3: CASSSLISGVGTDTQYF
J: TRBJ2-5; V: TRBV5-1; CDR3: CASSLGGPGGQETQYF
J: TRBJ1-2; V: TRBV6-5; CDR3: CASSYTRTGGDGYTF
J: TRBJ2-7; V: TRBV7-6; CDR3: CASSLRGQGFDEQYF
J: TRBJ1-2; V: TRBV5-1; CDR3: CASSSGTDIYGYTF
J: TRBJ1-5; V: TRBV2; CDR3: CASSERRANQPQHF
J: TRBJ2-5; V: TRBV20-1; CDR3: CSARGASGGAGKTQYF
J: TRBJ2-7; V: TRBV27; CDR3: CASSLYNLCGGRVFWYEQYF
J: TRBJ2-1; V: TRBV20-1; CDR3: CSANAAGGIKYEQFF
J: TRBJ1-1; V: TRBV12-3/TRBV12-4; CDR3: CASSLSRTNTEAFF
J: TRBJ2-1; V: TRBV27; CDR3: CARLRAGGLYNEQFF
J: TRBJ2-1; V: TRBV7-2; CDR3: CASSPRGRGYNEQFF
J: TRBJ1-1; V: TRBV6-5; CDR3: CASSYGTANTEAFF
J: TRBJ2-1; V: TRBV4-2; CDR3: CASSPIGRGNNEQFF
J: TRBJ1-2; V: TRBV3-1; CDR3: CASSQGPGVNYGYTF
J: TRBJ2-5; V: TRBV5-1; CDR3: CASSLVQGTSEETQYF
J: TRBJ2-3; V: TRBV29-1; CDR3: CSVKRGTTDTQYF
J: TRBJ2-2; V: TRBV3-1; CDR3: CASSQVTLGDGGLFF
J: TRBJ1-4; V: TRBV7-9; CDR3: CASSGGFSPKLFF
J: NA; V: TRBV7-9; CDR3: CASSVLAGRETQYF
J: TRBJ1-5; V: TRBV5-1; CDR3: CASSLFGNNQPQHF
J: TRBJ2-7; V: TRBV27; CDR3: CASTSKDRGYYEQYF
J: TRBJ2-2; V: TRBV7-9; CDR3: CASSLHRENTGELFF
J: TRBJ2-7; V: TRBV7-2; CDR3: CASSLSTGGEQYF
J: TRBJ2-1; V: TRBV3-1; CDR3: CASSISGGRGYNEQFF
J: TRBJ2-1; V: TRBV7-8; CDR3: CASSPGGGHNEQFF
J: TRBJ2-7; V: TRBV6-5; CDR3: CASSSSWARSYEQYF
J: TRBJ1-1; V: TRBV5-1; CDR3: CASSYRGKRGNLNTEAFF
J: TRBJ1-1; V: TRBV4-3; CDR3: CASSQVLILREGITEAFF
J: TRBJ1-1; V: TRBV5-1; CDR3: CASSLGGALSGTEAFF
J: TRBJ2-1; V: TRBV20-1; CDR3: CSARDEGRGSSYNEQFF
J: TRBJ1-2; V: TRBV19; CDR3: CASSLRPGQGAAYGYTF
J: TRBJ2-1; V: TRBV5-4; CDR3: CATETGTGSYNEQFF
J: NA; V: TRBV12-3/TRBV12-4; CDR3: CASRGRGGEQYF
J: TRBJ1-1; V: TRBV5-1; CDR3: CASSPGTVAEAFF
J: TRBJ1-2; V: TRBV7-9; CDR3: CASTAGAANYGYTF
J: TRBJ2-1; V: TRBV11-2; CDR3: CASSPAGTYNEQFF
J: TRBJ1-5; V: TRBV9; CDR3: CASSVGQGNQPQHF
J: TRBJ2-7; V: TRBV5-1; CDR3: CASSFGQGYERYF
J: TRBJ1-4; V: TRBV6-5; CDR3: CASSSWVRGVIDVANEKLFF
J: TRBJ1-4; V: TRBV6-6; CDR3: CASSYPGTGDGEKLFF
J: TRBJ2-1; V: TRBV7-2; CDR3: CASSFSGGASSYNEQFF
J: TRBJ2-5; V: TRBV28; CDR3: CASSLAGGLEETQYF
J: TRBJ2-5; V: TRBV5-1; CDR3: CASSQNRGFASQYF
J: TRBJ2-7; V: TRBV11-1; CDR3: CASSEGDYEQYF
J: TRBJ2-5; V: TRBV20-1; CDR3: CSARPRGGETQYF
J: TRBJ1-2; V: TRBV14; CDR3: CASSQDYGADPYGYTF
J: TRBJ2-1; V: TRBV5-6; CDR3: CASSLGTLSNEQFF
J: TRBJ2-2; V: TRBV6-5; CDR3: CASRESGGGTGELFF